A selection of T cell receptor beta chains follows, all from one sample in a study of T cell changes during pregnancy in multiple sclerosis. Clones were read by immunoSEQ multiplex PCR, and TCRdb kept only the in-frame ones, dropping some. The sample yields over 50,000 clones, over 75% seen once. This sample comprised peripheral blood, obtained after pregnancy. Receptors originate from a female donor with multiple sclerosis, enrolled in a pregnancy study. Both conserved end residues are part of each CDR3. The D gene is left open where the match is weak. Expanded clones get a size class; other rows say once, few or many, or leave the size out.

J gene,clone size,D gene,V gene,CDR3 protein,CDR3 DNA
TRBJ1-3,once,.,TRBV7-2,CASSLFESDTIYF,TGTGCCAGCAGCTTATTTGAGTCTGACACCATATATTTT
TRBJ2-3,.,TRBD2,TRBV5-1,CASSLAVAGDTDTQYF,TGCGCCAGCAGCTTGGCCGTCGCGGGGGACACAGATACGCAGTATTTT
TRBJ1-6,once,.,TRBV2,CASSNQGNSPLHF,TGTGCCAGCAGTAACCAGGGTAATTCACCCCTCCACTTT
TRBJ2-4,.,.,TRBV2,CASSFGQNIQYF,TGTGCCAGCAGTTTCGGTCAAAACATTCAGTACTTC
TRBJ1-2,once,TRBD1,TRBV11-2,CASSPGQGYGYTF,TGTGCCAGCAGCCCCGGACAGGGGTATGGCTACACCTTC
TRBJ2-1,once,TRBD2,TRBV7-3,CASSPGLARDNEQFF,TGTGCCAGCAGCCCGGGACTAGCTAGGGACAATGAGCAGTTCTTC
TRBJ2-4,.,.,TRBV18,CASSLGTLLAKNIQYF,TGTGCCAGCTCACTAGGGACACTCCTAGCCAAAAACATTCAGTACTTC
TRBJ2-7,.,.,TRBV4-2,CASSQDRGYEQYF,TGTGCCAGCAGCCAAGACAGGGGTTACGAGCAGTACTTC
TRBJ2-2,.,TRBD1,TRBV19,CASSSLLTGYTGELFF,TGTGCCAGTAGTTCCCTCCTGACAGGGTACACCGGGGAGCTGTTTTTT
TRBJ1-2,.,TRBD1,TRBV12-5,CASGELSTGFDGYTF,TGTGCTAGTGGTGAACTTTCGACAGGGTTCGATGGCTACACCTTC